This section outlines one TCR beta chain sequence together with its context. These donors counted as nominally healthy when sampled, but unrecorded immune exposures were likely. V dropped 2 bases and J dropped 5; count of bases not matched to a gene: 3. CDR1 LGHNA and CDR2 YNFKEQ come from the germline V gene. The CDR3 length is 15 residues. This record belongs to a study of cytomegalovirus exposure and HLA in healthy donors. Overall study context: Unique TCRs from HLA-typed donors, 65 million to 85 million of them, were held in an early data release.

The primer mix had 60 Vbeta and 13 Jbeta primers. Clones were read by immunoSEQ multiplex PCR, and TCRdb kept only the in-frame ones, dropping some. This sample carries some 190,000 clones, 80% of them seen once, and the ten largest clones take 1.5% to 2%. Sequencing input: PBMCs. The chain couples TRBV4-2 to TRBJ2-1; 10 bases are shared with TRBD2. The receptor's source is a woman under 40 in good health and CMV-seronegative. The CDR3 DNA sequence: TGTGCCAGCAGCCAACTTACTAGCGGGGACAATGAGCAGTTCTTC. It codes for CASSQLTSGDNEQFF.